This paragraph covers one TCR beta chain sequence. In the source study's methods: Estimates of nucleated cell counts were drawn from the amplification of reference gene primers. The assay was immunoSEQ multiplex PCR, and TCRdb's table has in-frame clones only and misses some. V and J calls plus clone size are reproduced from that table; the DNA served to infer D and trimming. This sample has some 100,000 clones; around 89% occur once, and the top ten carry 15% to 20%. The data belong to a study of blood T cell repertoires in COVID-19. About the research overall: Acute and convalescent COVID-19 specimens originated in the United States, Italy and Spain. T cells, B-cell-depleted T cells, or PBMCs supplied cDNA or gDNA.

The CDR3 loop spans 17 amino acids. V lost 4 bases and J lost 1; bases outside the gene matches: 10. CDR1 is SGHRS and CDR2 is YFSETQ in the germline V gene. The sequence was collected from a human donor with acute or convalescent COVID-19. The donor label of this sample is uncertain. This chain connects TRBV5-1 to TRBJ2-5, with 10 bases that match TRBD2. Sequencing used peripheral blood. This chain's CDR3 is CASSPRGSGGSQETQYF. The CDR3 DNA sequence: TGCGCCAGCAGCCCCCGTGGTAGCGGGGGGTCCCAAGAGACCCAGTACTTC.